A single TCR beta chain is shown here with its context. The CDR3 is 15 residues long. V gave up 3 bases and J gave up 3 bases, with 14 bases separating them. Germline V gene sequence: CDR1 KGHSH, CDR2 LQKENI. This sample stems from a study of T cell responses to AZD1222 COVID-19 vaccine. The assay was immunoSEQ multiplex PCR, and TCRdb's table has in-frame clones only and misses some. This table holds some 170,000 clones, around 94% found once. The specimen comprised peripheral blood, sampled on day 0 of AZD1222 vaccination. The clonotype comes from an adult in good health. The chain couples TRBV18 to TRBJ1-1; no clear D gene. CDR3 sequence reads: CASSPTTSSDTEAFF. CDR3 nucleotide sequence: TGTGCCAGCTCACCCACTACTTCGTCGGACACTGAAGCTTTCTTT.